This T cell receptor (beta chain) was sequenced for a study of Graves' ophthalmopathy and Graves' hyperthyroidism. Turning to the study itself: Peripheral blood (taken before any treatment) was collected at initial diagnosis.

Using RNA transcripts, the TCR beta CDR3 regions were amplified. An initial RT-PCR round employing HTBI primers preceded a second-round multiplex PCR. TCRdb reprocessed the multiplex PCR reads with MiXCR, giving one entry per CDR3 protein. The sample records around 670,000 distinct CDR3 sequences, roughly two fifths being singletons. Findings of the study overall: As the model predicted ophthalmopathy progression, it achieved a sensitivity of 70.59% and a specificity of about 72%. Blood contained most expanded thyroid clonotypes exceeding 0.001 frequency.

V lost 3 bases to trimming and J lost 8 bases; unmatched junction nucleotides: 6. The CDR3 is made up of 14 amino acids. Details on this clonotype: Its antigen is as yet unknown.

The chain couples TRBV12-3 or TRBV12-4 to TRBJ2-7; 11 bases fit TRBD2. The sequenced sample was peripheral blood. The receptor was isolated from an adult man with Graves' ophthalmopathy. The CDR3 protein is CASSLLVAGGKQYF. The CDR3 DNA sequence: TGTGCCAGCAGTTTGTTGGTAGCGGGAGGGAAGCAGTACTTC.